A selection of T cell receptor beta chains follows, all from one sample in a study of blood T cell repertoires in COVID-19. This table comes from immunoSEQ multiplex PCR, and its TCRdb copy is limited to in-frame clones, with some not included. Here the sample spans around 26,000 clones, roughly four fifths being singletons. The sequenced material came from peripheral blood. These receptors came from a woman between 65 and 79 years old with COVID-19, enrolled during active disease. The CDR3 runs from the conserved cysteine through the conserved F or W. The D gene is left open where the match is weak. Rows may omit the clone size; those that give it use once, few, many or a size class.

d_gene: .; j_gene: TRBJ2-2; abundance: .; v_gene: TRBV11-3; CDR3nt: TGTGCCAGCACCGTGGGGGGTAACACCGGGGAGCTGTTTTTT; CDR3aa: CASTVGGNTGELFF
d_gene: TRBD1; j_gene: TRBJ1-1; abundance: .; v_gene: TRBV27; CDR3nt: TGTGCCAGCAGTTCGAGGGGGCGGTACACTGAAGCTTTCTTT; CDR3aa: CASSSRGRYTEAFF
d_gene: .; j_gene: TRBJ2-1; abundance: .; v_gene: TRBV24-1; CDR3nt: TGTGCCACCAGTGATTCAGGGTTAAGGGACAATGAGCAGTTCTTC; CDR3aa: CATSDSGLRDNEQFF
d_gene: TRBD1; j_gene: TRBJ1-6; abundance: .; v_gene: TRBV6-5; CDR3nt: TGTGCCTCCTGGACAGGGGGCTCATATTCACCCCTCCACTTT; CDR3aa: CASWTGGSYSPLHF
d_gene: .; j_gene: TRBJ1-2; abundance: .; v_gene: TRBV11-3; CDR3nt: TGTGCCAGCAGCCCTGGGAACCCGGGGAATCATGGCTACACCTTC; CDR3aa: CASSPGNPGNHGYTF
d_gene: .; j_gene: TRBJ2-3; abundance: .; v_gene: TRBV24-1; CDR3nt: TGTGCCACCAGTGATTTCGCCGCGACAGATACGCAGTATTTT; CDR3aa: CATSDFAATDTQYF
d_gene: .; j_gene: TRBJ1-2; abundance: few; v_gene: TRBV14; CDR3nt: TGTGCCAGCAGCCAATGGGGGGGGTTCTATGGCTACACCTTC; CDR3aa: CASSQWGGFYGYTF
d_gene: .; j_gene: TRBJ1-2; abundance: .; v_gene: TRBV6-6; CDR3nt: TGTGCCAGCAGTTACCGAGGTATATCGAACTATGGCTACACCTTC; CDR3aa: CASSYRGISNYGYTF
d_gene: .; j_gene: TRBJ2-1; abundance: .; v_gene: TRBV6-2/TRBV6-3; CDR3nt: TGTGCCAGCAGTGCCAGCGAGAATGAGCAGTTCTTC; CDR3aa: CASSASENEQFF
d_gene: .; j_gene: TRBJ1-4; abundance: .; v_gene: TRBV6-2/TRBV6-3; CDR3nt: TGTGCCAGCAGTCTCCCCCGGGGGGGTGATGAAAAACTGTTTTTT; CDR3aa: CASSLPRGGDEKLFF
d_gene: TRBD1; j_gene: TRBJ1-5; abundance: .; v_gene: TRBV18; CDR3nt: TGTGCCAGCTCACCACCGGGACAGGGCCACTATAGCAATCAGCCCCAGCATTTT; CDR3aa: CASSPPGQGHYSNQPQHF
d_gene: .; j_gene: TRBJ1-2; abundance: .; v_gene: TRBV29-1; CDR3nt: TGCAGCGTTGTAACACCTAACTATGGCTACACCTTC; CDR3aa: CSVVTPNYGYTF
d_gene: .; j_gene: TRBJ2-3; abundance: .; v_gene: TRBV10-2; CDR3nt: TGCGCCAGCACCACGGGCAGCGGAGGCACAGATACGCAGTATTTT; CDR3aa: CASTTGSGGTDTQYF
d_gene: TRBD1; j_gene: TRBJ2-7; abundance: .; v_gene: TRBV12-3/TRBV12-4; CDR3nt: TGTGCCAGCAGTACCGGGACAGTCTACGAGCAGTACTTC; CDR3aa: CASSTGTVYEQYF
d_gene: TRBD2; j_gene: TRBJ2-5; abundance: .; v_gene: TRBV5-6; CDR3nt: TGTGCCAGCAGCTTGGTACTAGCGGGTCTGGAGACCCAGTACTTC; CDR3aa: CASSLVLAGLETQYF
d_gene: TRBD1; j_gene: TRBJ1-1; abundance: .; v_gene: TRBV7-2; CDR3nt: TGTGCCAGCAGCAAGCGGACAGGGCGAGTTGAAGCTTTCTTT; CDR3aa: CASSKRTGRVEAFF
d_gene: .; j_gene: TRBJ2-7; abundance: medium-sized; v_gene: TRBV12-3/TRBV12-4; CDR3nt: TGTGCCAGCAGTTCAGGGCGCGAGCAGTACTTC; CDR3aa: CASSSGREQYF
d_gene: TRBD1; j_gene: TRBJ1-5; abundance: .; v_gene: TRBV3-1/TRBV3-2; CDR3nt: TGTGCCAGCAGCCAACATCCCGGACAGGGAGGCAATCAGCCCCAGCATTTT; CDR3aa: CASSQHPGQGGNQPQHF
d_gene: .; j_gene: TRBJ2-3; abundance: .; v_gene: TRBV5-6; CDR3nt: TGTGCCAGCAGCTTTCGCGGCAGAGACACAGATACGCAGTATTTT; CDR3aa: CASSFRGRDTDTQYF
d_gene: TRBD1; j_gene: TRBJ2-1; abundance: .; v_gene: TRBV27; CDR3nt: TGTGCCAGCAGCTCGGGACAGACCTACAATGAGCAGTTCTTC; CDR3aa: CASSSGQTYNEQFF
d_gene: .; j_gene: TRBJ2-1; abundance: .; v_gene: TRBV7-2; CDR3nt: TGTGCCAGCAGGACCCCGACAGGTGGGTCCTACAATGAGCAGTTCTTC; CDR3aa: CASRTPTGGSYNEQFF
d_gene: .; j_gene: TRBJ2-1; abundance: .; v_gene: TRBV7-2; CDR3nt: TGTGCCAGCAGCTATCAACTAGGCTCCTACAATGAGCAGTTCTTC; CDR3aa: CASSYQLGSYNEQFF
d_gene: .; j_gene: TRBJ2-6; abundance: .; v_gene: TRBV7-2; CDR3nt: TGTGCCAGCAGCCCGACGCGGAGCTCTGGGGCCAACGTCCTGACTTTC; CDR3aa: CASSPTRSSGANVLTF
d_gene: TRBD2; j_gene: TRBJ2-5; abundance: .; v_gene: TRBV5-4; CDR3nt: TGTGCCAGCAGCCCCGGGACTACCCAAGAGACCCAGTACTTC; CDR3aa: CASSPGTTQETQYF